This record concerns one TCR beta chain sequence. Its specificity is unknown. The data originate from a study of shared clonotypes between healthy human individuals. Study results and caveats: Only blood was sampled; tissue repertoires likely differ. Lower generation probabilities were found for non-shared clonotypes than for those shared by all four donors. Rarefaction revealed incomplete sorted-subset sequencing despite large depth.

The protocol was immunoSEQ multiplex PCR, while the TCRdb copy is restricted to in-frame clones and leaves out a portion. The sample lists around 700,000 clones, about three quarters seen once, with more than 1.5% in the top ten. Germline V gene data show CDR1 as MNHEY and CDR2 as SMNVEV (reference sequence). This CDR3 spans 14 amino acids. Trimming took off 5 bases at V and 7 bases at J, with 18 bases between the two ends. The TCR comes from a woman in her twenties or thirties in good health. Sequences were obtained from memory CD4+ T cells sorted from blood. Documented subset: CD45RA-negative fraction. The chain is built from TRBV27 and TRBJ2-7; D remains unclear. The CDR3 spells CASSPSAAFGEQYF. CDR3 in DNA: TGTGCCAGCAGTCCCAGCGCGGCATTCGGGGAGCAGTACTTC.